One and the same sample provided the 19 T cell receptor beta chains below, sequenced in a study of radiotherapy plus CTLA-4 blockade in lung cancer. Profiled with immunoSEQ multiplex PCR; TCRdb holds only in-frame clones, not every one. The repertoire consists of about 98,000 clones, with approximately 85% occurring once and the leading ten covering 3% to 4%. Sample: peripheral blood, taken from a patient treated with radiotherapy plus ipilimumab. The source is a human donor with non-small cell lung cancer who had a partial response to radiotherapy plus ipilimumab.

The rearrangement uses TRBV18 and TRBJ2-7; 12 bases match TRBD1. CDR1 is KGHSH, CDR2 LQKENI, per germline. The CDR3 contains 15 residues. Trimming removed 2 bases from V and 8 bases from J; junction bases left unmatched: 7. The CDR3 bases are TGTGCCAGCTCACCAACCGGGACAGGGGGCGCGAAGCAGTACTTC. It codes for CASSPTGTGGAKQYF.

The chain carries TRBV7-2 and TRBJ2-7; weak D call: TRBD2 (6 bases). Trimming cost V 5 bases and J 4 bases, with 18 bases left between them. Germline CDR1 and CDR2: SGHTA and FQGNSA. The CDR3 contains 15 residues. CDR3 DNA: TGTGCCAGCAGCGAAGGTGGAGGGGCTTGGTACGAGCAGTACTTC. This encodes CASSEGGGAWYEQYF.

V gene TRBV5-1 combines with J gene TRBJ2-1, with TRBD1 as a possible D gene (6 bases). The germline V and J ends were trimmed by 4 bases and 0 bases, with 11 bases remaining between them. Germline-derived CDR1 and CDR2 are SGHRS and YFSETQ. The CDR3 extends over 15 amino acids. Written as DNA, the CDR3 is TGCGCCAGCAGCGGGGGACAATTCTCCTACAATGAGCAGTTCTTC. This sequence encodes CASSGGQFSYNEQFF.

This clone has just a few counts. The rearrangement joins TRBV7-2 to TRBJ2-6, with D maybe TRBD1 (6 bases). This CDR3 region has 17 residues. V lost 5 bases, J lost 0 bases, and 14 bases lay in between. CDR1 is SGHTA and CDR2 is FQGNSA in the germline V gene. The CDR3 DNA sequence: TGTGCCAGCAGCACTACAGGGTCCAGCTCTGGGGCCAACGTCCTGACTTTC. This encodes CASSTTGSSSGANVLTF.

The chain links TRBV5-5 to TRBJ1-1; TRBD1 aligns across 7 bases. The CDR3 consists of 13 residues. V shed 0 bases and J 7 bases; nucleotides not matched to a gene: 3. CDR1 is SGHKS and CDR2 is YYEKEE in the germline V gene (reference sequence). The CDR3 spells CASSLVGGGEAFF. The CDR3 coding sequence is TGTGCCAGCAGCTTGGTAGGGGGCGGTGAAGCTTTCTTT.

The sample holds one count of this clone. The chain is built from TRBV15 and TRBJ2-5; no firm D call. V was shortened by 0 bases and J by 2 bases, with 10 bases between the two germline ends. Germline CDR1 LNHNV, CDR2 YYDKDF (reference sequence). The CDR3 is 15 residues long. CDR3 loop: CATSRDLQIQETQYF. The CDR3 DNA reads as TGTGCCACCAGCAGAGATCTACAGATACAAGAGACCCAGTACTTC.

The gene calls are TRBV2 and TRBJ1-5; TRBD1 agrees at 7 bases. V was clipped by 7 bases and J by 6 bases; unmatched bases: 9. This CDR3 has 14 residues. CDR1 and CDR2 from the germline V gene are SNHLY and FYNNEI. The DNA of the CDR3 is TGTGCCAGCAATGGGCAGGGGGTTTTTCAGCCCCAGCATTTT. This sequence encodes CASNGQGVFQPQHF. Variable domain in full (rest from reference TRBV2 and TRBJ1-5): EPEVTQTPSHQVTQMGQEVILRCVPISNHLYFYWYRQILGQKVEFLVSFYNNEISEKSEIFDDQFSVERPDGSNFTLKIRSTKLEDSAMYFCASNGQGVFQPQHFGDGTRLSIL.

This CDR3 reads CAWSVRAGAVDEQFF. The CDR3 region has the DNA TGTGCCTGGAGTGTACGGGCGGGAGCGGTGGATGAGCAGTTCTTC. The chain recombines TRBV30 with TRBJ2-1, with TRBD2 matching over 7 bases. The CDR3 contains 15 residues. CDR1 is GTSNPN, CDR2 SVGIG, per germline (reference sequence). The ends lost 0 bases at V and 8 bases at J; junction bases unmatched: 10.

V gene TRBV5-1 combines with J gene TRBJ2-1; 8 bases line up with TRBD1. The J segment lost 7 bases and the V segment lost 0 bases, leaving 6 bases of the junction unmatched. Looked up from germline, CDR1 is SGHRS and CDR2 is YFSETQ. The CDR3 spans 15 residues. The CDR3 bases are TGCGCCAGCAGCTTGGGGCAGGGGGCTGGTAATGAGCAGTTCTTC. Encoded protein: CASSLGQGAGNEQFF.

The rearrangement joins TRBV28 to TRBJ1-3; D ambiguous. V lost 6 bases, J lost 4 bases, and 10 bases lay in between. The CDR3 covers 13 residues. CDR1 and CDR2 (germline): MDHEN, SYDVKM. The CDR3 loop reads CASRIRSGNTIYF. The CDR3 bases are TGTGCCAGCAGGATCAGGTCCGGAAACACCATATATTTT.

Details on this clone: Other DNA sequences of this sample code for an identical CDR3. This chain connects TRBV5-1 to TRBJ1-5; D perhaps matches TRBD1 (6 bases). V dropped 0 bases and J dropped 4 bases, with 11 bases sitting between them. CDR3 length equals 15 residues. Germline CDR1 SGHRS, CDR2 YFSETQ. CDR3 loop: CASSLEGHLNQPQHF. CDR3 DNA sequence: TGCGCCAGCAGCTTGGAGGGACACCTAAATCAGCCCCAGCATTTT.

The rearrangement joins TRBV18 to TRBJ1-5; TRBD1 matches at 10 bases. J gave up 2 bases and V 1 base, and 8 bases lay outside the gene matches. Per germline, CDR1 KGHSH and CDR2 LQKENI. The CDR3 runs to 18 residues. The CDR3, as DNA: TGTGCCAGCTCACCACGGGACAGGGGCGCCGGAGGCAATCAGCCCCAGCATTTT. Translation: CASSPRDRGAGGNQPQHF.

J is TRBJ2-6 and V is TRBV27, with no clear D. The V end was cut by 3 bases, the J end by 0 bases, with 9 bases between. CDR1 is MNHEY and CDR2 is SMNVEV in the germline V gene (reference sequence). CDR3 length equals 16 residues. CDR3 sequence reads: CASSFGSGSGANVLTF. Here the CDR3 DNA reads TGTGCCAGCAGTTTTGGTTCGGGCTCTGGGGCCAACGTCCTGACTTTC.

CDR3 DNA: TGTGCCAGCAGTTACGAGACAGGAATCTACGAGCAGTACTTC. It codes for CASSYETGIYEQYF. V usage is TRBV6-5 and J usage is TRBJ2-7, with D maybe TRBD1 (6 bases). The CDR3 totals 14 residues. Germline-derived CDR1 and CDR2 are MNHEY and SVGAGI. Trimming pared 2 bases from V and 3 bases from J, leaving 11 bases between.

V gene TRBV5-1 combines with J gene TRBJ2-5; 9 bases align to TRBD1. Trimming removed 3 bases from V and 3 bases from J; junction bases left unmatched: 3. CDR1 and CDR2 from the germline V gene are SGHRS and YFSETQ. This CDR3 comprises 14 residues. The CDR3 DNA reads as TGCGCCAGCAGCTCGGGGACAGGGAAAGAGACCCAGTACTTC. Encoded protein: CASSSGTGKETQYF. Full variable domain (rest looked up from reference TRBV5-1 and TRBJ2-5): KAGVTQTPRYLIKTRGQQVTLSCSPISGHRSVSWYQQTPGQGLQFLFEYFSETQRNKGNFPGRFSGRQFSNSRSEMNVSTLELGDSALYLCASSSGTGKETQYFGPGTRLLVL.

The rearrangement joins TRBV7-9 to TRBJ2-5; TRBD1 matches 7 bases. TRBJ2-7 matches the DNA end more closely, so the J call is doubtful. The CDR3 totals 14 residues. The germline V gene encodes CDR1 SEHNR and CDR2 FQNEAQ (reference sequence). CDR3 nucleotide sequence: TGTGCCAGCAGCCCAACAGGGGCCAGGGACGAGCAGTACTTC. Translation: CASSPTGARDEQYF.

The sample holds one count of this clone. The J gene is TRBJ2-7, the V gene TRBV4-2, with D uncertain. The CDR3 totals 18 residues. The germline CDR1 and CDR2 sequences are LGHNA and YNFKEQ. V lost 2 bases and J 3 bases, leaving 23 bases between the germline ends. CDR3 in DNA: TGTGCCAGCAGCCAATCTTTCGGTTTGGCTAGGCGAAACTACGAGCAGTACTTC. Translating it yields CASSQSFGLARRNYEQYF.

This clone was counted only a few times. The chain carries TRBV10-3 and TRBJ2-1; 8 nucleotides align to TRBD2. Losses at the gene ends were 2 bases for V and 5 bases for J; bases not matched to a gene: 11. The CDR3 totals 17 residues. Per the germline V gene, CDR1 is ENHRY and CDR2 is SYGVKD. The CDR3 loop is CAISEDSILAEDNEQFF. The DNA of the CDR3 is TGTGCCATCAGTGAGGATTCTATACTAGCGGAGGACAATGAGCAGTTCTTC.

The chain joins TRBV5-6 to TRBJ2-1; no clear D gene. This CDR3 contains 14 residues. Germline-derived CDR1 and CDR2 are SGHDT and YYEEEE. V dropped 1 base and J dropped 8 bases, with 13 bases sitting between them. CDR3: CASSLSRRRHEQFF. The CDR3 region has the DNA TGTGCCAGCAGCTTGAGTAGGAGACGGCATGAGCAGTTCTTC.